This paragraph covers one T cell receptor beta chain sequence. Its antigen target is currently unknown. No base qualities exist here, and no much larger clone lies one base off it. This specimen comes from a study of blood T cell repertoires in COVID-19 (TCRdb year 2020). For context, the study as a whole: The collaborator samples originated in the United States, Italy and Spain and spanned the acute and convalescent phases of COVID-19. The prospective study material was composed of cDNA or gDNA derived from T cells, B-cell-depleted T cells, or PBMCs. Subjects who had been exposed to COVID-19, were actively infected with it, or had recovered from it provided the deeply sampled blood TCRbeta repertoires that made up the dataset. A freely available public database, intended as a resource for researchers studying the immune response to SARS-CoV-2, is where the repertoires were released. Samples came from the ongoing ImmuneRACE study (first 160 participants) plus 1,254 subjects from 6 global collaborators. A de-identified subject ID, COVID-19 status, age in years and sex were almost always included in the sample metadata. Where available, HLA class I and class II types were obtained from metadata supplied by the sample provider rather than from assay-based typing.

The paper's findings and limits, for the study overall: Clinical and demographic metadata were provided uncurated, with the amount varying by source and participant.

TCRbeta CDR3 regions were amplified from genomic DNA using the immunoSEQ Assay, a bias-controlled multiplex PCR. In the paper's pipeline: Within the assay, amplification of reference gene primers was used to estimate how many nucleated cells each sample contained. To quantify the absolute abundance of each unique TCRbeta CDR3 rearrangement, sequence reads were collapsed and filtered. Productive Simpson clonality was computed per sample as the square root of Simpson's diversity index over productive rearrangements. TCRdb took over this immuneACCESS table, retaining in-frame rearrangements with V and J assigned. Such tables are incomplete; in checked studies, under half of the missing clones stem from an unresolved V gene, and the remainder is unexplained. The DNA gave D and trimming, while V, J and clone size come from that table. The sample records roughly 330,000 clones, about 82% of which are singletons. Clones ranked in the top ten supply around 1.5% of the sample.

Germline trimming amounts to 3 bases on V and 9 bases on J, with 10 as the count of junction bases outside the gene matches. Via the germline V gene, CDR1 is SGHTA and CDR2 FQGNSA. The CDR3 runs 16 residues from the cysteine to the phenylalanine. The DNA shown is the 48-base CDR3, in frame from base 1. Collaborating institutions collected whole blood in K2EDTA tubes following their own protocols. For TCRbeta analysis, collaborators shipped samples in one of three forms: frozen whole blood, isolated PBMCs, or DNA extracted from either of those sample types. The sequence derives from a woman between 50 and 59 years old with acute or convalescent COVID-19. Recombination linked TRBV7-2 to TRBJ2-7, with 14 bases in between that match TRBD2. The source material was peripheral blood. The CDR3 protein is CASSFVRLAGGGGQYF. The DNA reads TGTGCCAGCAGCTTTGTCCGACTAGCGGGAGGGGGAGGGCAGTACTTC.